This TCR beta chain was documented in a study of graft-versus-host responses after intestinal transplantation. About the research overall: Recipients were given multivisceral, liver-intestinal, or isolated intestinal transplants. Study-wide findings and caveats: There were GvH clones found in recipient marrow, and some of them appeared first in ileum or blood. Among circulating GvH clones, peak levels were associated with early post-transplant declines in HvG clones.

Notes on this clone: Its antigen is not identified.

Trimming cost V 0 bases and J 5 bases; bases outside gene matches: 15. The CDR3 length is 19 residues. The germline V gene encodes CDR1 SGHTA and CDR2 FQGNSA. Profiling relied on immunoSEQ multiplex PCR, and the TCRdb table lists in-frame clones only, not all of them. The repertoire includes tens of thousands of clones, over 85% of them detected once, and about 0.3% sits in the top ten. The chain recombines TRBV7-2 with TRBJ2-3, with 9 bases identical to TRBD2. This material consisted of unstimulated CD4+ T cells sorted from spleen or lymph node cells, taken before intestinal transplant. The sequence was collected from a human donor who received an intestinal transplant. The CDR3 region has the DNA TGTGCCAGCAGCTTAGCTAGGTTAGCGGGAGTCCCGCGGGGAGATACGCAGTATTTT. This encodes CASSLARLAGVPRGDTQYF.